The clone carrying this TCR beta chain was observed a few times. The data were taken from a study of cytomegalovirus exposure and HLA in healthy donors. With 0 bases clipped from V and 0 bases from J, the junction kept 7 bases outside the gene matches. CDR1 is MGHRA and CDR2 is YSYEKL in the germline V gene. The CDR3 extends over 17 amino acids. The PCR was carried out with 60 Vbeta primers and 13 Jbeta primers. TCRdb keeps only in-frame clones here, not all; method: immunoSEQ multiplex PCR. The repertoire includes some 150,000 clones, over 70% of them detected once, and roughly 1.6% sits in the top ten.

The chain recombines TRBV4-1 with TRBJ1-1; TRBD1 matches 7 bases. This receptor was obtained from a woman aged 40 to 55 in good health and CMV-seronegative. Sequences were obtained from PBMCs. CDR3 nucleotide sequence: TGCGCCAGCAGCCAAGAACACGGGACAGAGTTGAACACTGAAGCTTTCTTT. Encoded protein: CASSQEHGTELNTEAFF.